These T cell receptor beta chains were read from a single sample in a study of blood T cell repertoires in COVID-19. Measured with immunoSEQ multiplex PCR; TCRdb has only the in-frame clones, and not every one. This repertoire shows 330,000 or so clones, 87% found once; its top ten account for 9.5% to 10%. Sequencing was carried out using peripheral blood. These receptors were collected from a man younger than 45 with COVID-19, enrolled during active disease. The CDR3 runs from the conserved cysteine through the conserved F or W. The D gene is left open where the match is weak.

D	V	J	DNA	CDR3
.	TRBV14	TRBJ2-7	TGTGCCAGCAGCCATTGGACAGAAGGCTCCTACGAGCAGTACTTC	CASSHWTEGSYEQYF
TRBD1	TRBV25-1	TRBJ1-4	TGTGCCAGCACCCCGGCTGGGACAGGGTCTAATGAAAAACTGTTTTTT	CASTPAGTGSNEKLFF
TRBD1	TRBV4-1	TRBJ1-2	TGCGCCAGCAGCCAACAAACCCGATTTCCGGGACAGGGGCTTCCTAACTATGGCTACACCTTC	CASSQQTRFPGQGLPNYGYTF
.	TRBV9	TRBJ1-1	TGTGCCAGCAGCGGAAGCTCCGGACCCGGGAGCACTGAAGCTTTCTTT	CASSGSSGPGSTEAFF
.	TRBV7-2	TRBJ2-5	TGTGCCAGCAGCTTATTGGTTGTCAGGGAGACCCAGTACTTC	CASSLLVVRETQYF
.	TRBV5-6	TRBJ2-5	TGTGCCAGCAGCCTACAAGAGACCCAGTACTTC	CASSLQETQYF
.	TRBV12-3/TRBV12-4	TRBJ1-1	TGTGCCAGCAACCTAAATACGGACACTGAAGCTTTCTTT	CASNLNTDTEAFF
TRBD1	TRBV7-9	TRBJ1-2	TGTGCCAGCAGCCACCTGAAGACAGGACAGGGGGCCCTAAACTATGGCTACACCTTC	CASSHLKTGQGALNYGYTF
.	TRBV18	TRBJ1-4	TGTGCCAGCTCACCCATGGGGAGCGCTAATGAAAAACTGTTTTTT	CASSPMGSANEKLFF
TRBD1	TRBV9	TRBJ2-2	TGTGCCAGCAGCGGACAGGGCGGGGAGCTGTTTTTT	CASSGQGGELFF
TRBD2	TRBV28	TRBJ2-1	TGTGCCAGCAGTCAGACTAGCGGGAGCTGGAACTCCTACAATGAGCAGTTCTTC	CASSQTSGSWNSYNEQFF
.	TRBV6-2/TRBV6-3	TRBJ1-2	TGTGCCAGCAGCGGGGCGGGAGGCGTCTATGGCTACACCTTC	CASSGAGGVYGYTF
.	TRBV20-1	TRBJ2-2	TGCAGTGCTAGTAGGGGGGCGCTAGCGGTCGTGGGAGAGCTGTTTTTT	CSASRGALAVVGELFF
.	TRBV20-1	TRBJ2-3	TGCAGTGCTAGTCGCACGCAGGGGAGGGCAGATACGCAGTATTTT	CSASRTQGRADTQYF